Sequencing of this T cell receptor (beta chain) was carried out in a study of T cell changes during pregnancy in multiple sclerosis. The CDR3 has 14 residues. Trimming shortened V by 4 bases and J by 4 bases, and 10 bases separated the two germline ends. Germline V lookup: CDR1 KGHSH, CDR2 LQKENI. Using immunoSEQ multiplex PCR, the repertoire was profiled, and TCRdb retains in-frame clones only, with some absent. The data contain more than 100,000 clones, roughly 92% of them singletons. This clonotype was obtained from a female donor with multiple sclerosis, enrolled in a pregnancy study. Sequenced material: peripheral blood, taken after pregnancy. The V gene is TRBV18, the J gene TRBJ2-2; D is possibly TRBD2 (6 bases). The CDR3 coding sequence is TGTGCCAGCTCACGAGGGAGGACCACCGGGGAGCTGTTTTTT. It translates to CASSRGRTTGELFF.